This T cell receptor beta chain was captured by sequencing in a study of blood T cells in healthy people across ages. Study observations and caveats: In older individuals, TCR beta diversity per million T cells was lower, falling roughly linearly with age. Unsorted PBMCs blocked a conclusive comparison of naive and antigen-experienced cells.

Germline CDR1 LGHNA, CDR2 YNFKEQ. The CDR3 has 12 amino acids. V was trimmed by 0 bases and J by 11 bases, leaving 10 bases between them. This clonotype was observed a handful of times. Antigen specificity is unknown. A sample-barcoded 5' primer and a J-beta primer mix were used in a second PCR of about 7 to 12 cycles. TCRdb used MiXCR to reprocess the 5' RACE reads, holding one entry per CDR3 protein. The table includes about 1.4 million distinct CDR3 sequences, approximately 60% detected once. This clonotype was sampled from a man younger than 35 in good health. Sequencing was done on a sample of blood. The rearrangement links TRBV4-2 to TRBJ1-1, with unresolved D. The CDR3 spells CASSQEAGEAFF. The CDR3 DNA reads TGTGCCAGCAGCCAAGAGGCAGGTGAGGCTTTCTTT.